The 5 T cell receptor beta chains below were found in one sample sequenced in a study of T cell responses to AZD1222 COVID-19 vaccine. TCRdb's table, derived via immunoSEQ multiplex PCR, lists solely in-frame clones and lacks some. The sample holds fewer than 95,000 clones, 80% to 90% seen once. The sequenced sample was peripheral blood, obtained on day 0 of AZD1222 vaccination. These receptors all come from an adult in good health.

This rearrangement joins TRBV6-4 to TRBJ2-6; 7 bases are a match to TRBD1. Germline CDR1 reads MRHNA; CDR2 reads SNTAGT. The CDR3 has 15 amino acids. V lost 3 bases, J lost 4 bases, and 3 bases stayed unmatched. In nucleotides, the CDR3 is TGTGCCAGCAGTGAGGGACAGAGGGGGGCCAACGTCCTGACTTTC. This translates into CASSEGQRGANVLTF.

The chain joins TRBV6-2 or TRBV6-3 to TRBJ2-7; D is possibly TRBD1 (5 bases). CDR3 length equals 15 residues. In germline, CDR1 is MNHEY, CDR2 SVGEGT. Trimming shortened V by 0 bases and J by 4 bases, and 13 bases separated the two germline ends. The CDR3 DNA is TGTGCCAGCAGTTACTCCCGCCAGGGTGGGTACGAGCAGTACTTC. This translates into CASSYSRQGGYEQYF.

The V gene is TRBV28, the J gene TRBJ1-1, with no clear D. The V gene lost 1 base and the J gene lost 4 bases, with 7 bases spanning the gap. CDR1 and CDR2 from the germline V gene are MDHEN and SYDVKM. This CDR3 comprises 13 residues. CDR3 DNA sequence: TGTGCCAGCAGTTTATCCCGGGTCACTGAAGCTTTCTTT. Translating gives CASSLSRVTEAFF.

This CDR3 reads CASSQWTGAVSDEGYTF. CDR3 DNA sequence: TGCGCCAGCAGCCAGTGGACAGGGGCGGTCTCTGATGAAGGCTACACCTTC. V usage is TRBV4-1 and J usage is TRBJ1-2; 9 bases match TRBD1. With V trimmed by 3 bases and J by 8 bases, 16 bases remained unmatched. Looked up from germline, CDR1 is MGHRA and CDR2 is YSYEKL. CDR3 length: 17 residues.

The chain is built from TRBV15 and TRBJ2-3; D is unclear. Trimming took off 3 bases at V and 2 bases at J, with 12 bases between the two ends. CDR1 LNHNV and CDR2 YYDKDF come from the germline V gene (reference sequence). The CDR3 runs 15 residues. The CDR3 DNA is TGTGCCACCAGCAGGGACCCTTCCCCCACAGATACGCAGTATTTT. Translation: CATSRDPSPTDTQYF.